Each of the 31 T cell receptor beta chains below was sequenced from the same sample in a study of CD8+ T cells in alopecia areata. The sequencing template was cDNA reverse transcribed from extracted RNA. Method: immunoSEQ multiplex PCR; TCRdb's copy keeps in-frame clones and lacks some. Of about 190,000 clones in the sample, around 60% were seen once. This sample's treatment: oral pan-JAK inhibitor, 5-10 mg twice daily. The input for sequencing was CD4+ T cells sorted from blood, taken at week 4, from a patient treated with tofacitinib. These receptors all come from a human donor with alopecia areata.

This clone was recorded only once. This sample includes further DNA sequences coding for the same CDR3. The V and J genes are TRBV30 and TRBJ1-1, with D perhaps TRBD1 (5 bases). This CDR3 is 13 amino acids long. Germline V gene lookup returns CDR1 GTSNPN and CDR2 SVGIG (reference sequence). Between the trimmed V and J ends, which lost 0 bases and 3 bases, there was a span of 8 bases. The CDR3 DNA reads TGTGCCTGGAGTGTAAGGGGAGACACTGAAGCTTTCTTT. This codes for CAWSVRGDTEAFF.

This chain uses TRBV30 with TRBJ2-5, with a weak D call TRBD2 (6 bases). This CDR3 is 12 amino acids long. Trimming stripped 4 bases from V and 5 bases from J, with 11 bases between. CDR1 GTSNPN and CDR2 SVGIG come from the germline V gene (reference sequence). CDR3 bases: TGTGCCTGGATGGGGCGGGGCGAGACCCAGTACTTC. Amino acid sequence: CAWMGRGETQYF.

The chain joins TRBV2 to TRBJ2-5; no reliable D call. The CDR3 has 15 amino acids. V was cut by 8 bases and J by 3 bases, with 19 bases left in between. Germline CDR1 is SNHLY and CDR2 is FYNNEI. CDR3 sequence reads: CASPSAETPKETQYF. As DNA, the CDR3 is TGTGCCAGCCCAAGTGCGGAGACCCCCAAAGAGACCCAGTACTTC.

This clone was counted a few times. The chain is built from TRBV5-1 and TRBJ2-7; 7 nucleotides align to TRBD1. Germline assignment: CDR1 SGHRS and CDR2 YFSETQ. There are 14 residues in the CDR3. V lost 3 bases, J lost 3 bases, and 6 bases stayed unmatched. CDR3 DNA: TGCGCCAGCAGCTCAGGGACAGACATCTACGAGCAGTACTTC. Translating gives CASSSGTDIYEQYF.

This chain connects TRBV29-1 to TRBJ2-5, with a possible D match to TRBD2 (5 bases). The CDR3 extends over 12 amino acids. The V end was cut by 7 bases, the J end by 5 bases, with 14 bases between. Germline CDR1 SQVTM, CDR2 ANQGSEA. CDR3 sequence (DNA): TGCAGCGCCGTGAGGGTCCGGGAGACCCAGTACTTC. Protein: CSAVRVRETQYF.

The chain has TRBV4-2 and TRBJ2-4; 8 bases line up with TRBD2. Germline values: CDR1 LGHNA, CDR2 YNFKEQ. This CDR3 has 17 amino acids. The trim removed 4 bases at V and 3 bases at J, leaving 11 bases unmatched. The CDR3 loop is CASSPHWREANKNIQYF. The CDR3 nucleotides read TGTGCCAGCAGCCCACACTGGCGGGAGGCTAACAAAAACATTCAGTACTTC.

CDR3 nucleotides: TGTGCCAGCAGTTCAGTGACCGGGGAGCTGTTTTTT. Protein product: CASSSVTGELFF. The V gene is TRBV28, the J gene TRBJ2-2; D is ambiguous. Trimming stripped 4 bases from V and 5 bases from J, with 5 bases between. CDR3 length equals 12 residues. Germline-derived CDR1 and CDR2 are MDHEN and SYDVKM.

Concerning this clone: Germline is not matched at one junction end, which may reflect a read error. J is TRBJ2-1 and V is TRBV28; 7 bases align to TRBD2. In germline, CDR1 is MDHEN, CDR2 SYDVKM. This CDR3 has 16 amino acids. The CDR3: CASLGPGRISYNEQFF. CDR3 sequence (DNA): TGCGCCAGCTTGGGCCCCGGGAGGATATCCTACAATGAGCAGTTCTTC.

This chain uses TRBV30 with TRBJ1-1, with a possible D match to TRBD1 (6 bases). The germline gives CDR1 GTSNPN, CDR2 SVGIG (reference sequence). Between the trimmed V and J ends, which lost 1 base and 3 bases, there was a span of 6 bases. This CDR3 has 12 residues. CDR3 in DNA: TGTGCCTGGAGTGAGGGGGACACTGAAGCTTTCTTT. This encodes CAWSEGDTEAFF. The full variable domain, rest sourced from reference TRBV30 and TRBJ1-1, is SQTIHQWPATLVQPVGSPLSLECTVEGTSNPNLYWYRQAAGRGLQLLFYSVGIGQISSEVPQNLSASRPQDRQFILSSKKLLLSDSGFYLCAWSEGDTEAFFGQGTRLTVV.

About this clone itself: The sample carries other DNA sequences with the same CDR3. V and J are TRBV30 and TRBJ2-1, with no clear D. The CDR3 runs 11 residues. Germline V gene sequence: CDR1 GTSNPN, CDR2 SVGIG (reference sequence). V gave up 3 bases and J gave up 8 bases, with 8 bases separating them. DNA for the CDR3: TGTGCCTGGAGCCCACGGGATGAGCAGTTCTTC. Translated: CAWSPRDEQFF.

The chain combines TRBV10-3 with TRBJ1-2, with D unclear. Trimming stripped 6 bases from V and 2 bases from J, with 13 bases between. The length of the CDR3 is 14 residues. Germline CDR1 reads ENHRY; CDR2 reads SYGVKD. CDR3 sequence reads: CAISLREVNYGYTF. The DNA for the CDR3 is TGTGCCATCAGCCTCCGGGAAGTAAACTATGGCTACACCTTC.

The CDR3 spells CASSLVAAGELFF. CDR3 in DNA: TGCGCCAGCAGCTTGGTAGCGGCCGGGGAGCTGTTTTTT. This chain uses TRBV5-1 with TRBJ2-2; D is possibly TRBD2 (6 bases). This CDR3 comprises 13 residues. V lost 0 bases, J lost 6 bases, and 6 bases lay in between. Germline CDR1 and CDR2: SGHRS and YFSETQ. The variable domain in full, completed from reference TRBV5-1 and TRBJ2-2, reads KAGVTQTPRYLIKTRGQQVTLSCSPISGHRSVSWYQQTPGQGLQFLFEYFSETQRNKGNFPGRFSGRQFSNSRSEMNVSTLELGDSALYLCASSLVAAGELFFGEGSRLTVL.

The rearrangement links TRBV7-2 to TRBJ2-2; possibly TRBD2 for D (6 bases). Germline lookup yields CDR1 SGHTA and CDR2 FQGNSA. The V and J ends lost 6 bases and 1 base respectively, with 12 bases between them. The CDR3 is made up of 15 amino acids. CDR3 in amino acids: CASSYQTRNTGELFF. The CDR3 region has the DNA TGTGCCAGCAGTTACCAGACTAGGAACACCGGGGAGCTGTTTTTT. The full variable domain, completed using reference TRBV7-2 and TRBJ2-2, is GAGVSQSPSNKVTEKGKDVELRCDPISGHTALYWYRQSLGQGLEFLIYFQGNSAPDKSGLPSDRFSAERTGGSVSTLTIQRTQQEDSAVYLCASSYQTRNTGELFFGEGSRLTVL.

V is TRBV29-1 and J is TRBJ2-5, with D maybe TRBD2 (7 bases). Germline V lookup: CDR1 SQVTM, CDR2 ANQGSEA. The CDR3 length is 16 residues. V lost 2 bases to trimming and J lost 7 bases, with 23 bases between them. CDR3 amino acids: CSVELLSGGYRGTQYF. As DNA, the CDR3 is TGCAGCGTTGAATTGTTGTCGGGGGGCTACCGGGGGACCCAGTACTTC.

J is TRBJ1-1 and V is TRBV4-2; no definite D call. The CDR3 spans 15 residues. CDR1 and CDR2 (germline): LGHNA, YNFKEQ. Trimming stripped 0 bases from V and 10 bases from J, with 18 bases between. The CDR3 reads CASSQDSWQTNRAFF. The CDR3, as DNA: TGTGCCAGCAGCCAAGATAGTTGGCAGACCAACAGAGCTTTCTTT.

The V gene is TRBV25-1, the J gene TRBJ2-3; D might be TRBD2 (5 bases). V shed 4 bases and J shed 2 bases, with 7 bases lying between them. In germline, CDR1 is MGHDK, CDR2 SYGVNS. This CDR3 has 13 amino acids. CDR3 sequence: CASSGGFTDTQYF. CDR3 in DNA: TGTGCCAGCAGTGGAGGGTTCACAGATACGCAGTATTTT.

The genes are TRBV19 and TRBJ1-2, with D possibly being TRBD1 (6 bases). V dropped 5 bases and J dropped 4 bases, with 14 bases sitting between them. This CDR3 comprises 14 residues. Germline loops: CDR1 LNHDA, CDR2 SQIVND (reference sequence). The CDR3 DNA sequence: TGTGCCAGTAGTCCCGGACAGTTCCTCTATGGCTACACCTTC. It specifies CASSPGQFLYGYTF.

The chain recombines TRBV25-1 with TRBJ2-1, with 9 bases lining up with TRBD2. V trimming: 1 base; J trimming: 7 bases; junction bases outside the gene matches: 5. There are 15 residues in the CDR3. Germline CDR1 is MGHDK and CDR2 is SYGVNS. CDR3 protein: CASSESGLASNEQFF. The CDR3 DNA follows: TGTGCCAGCAGTGAATCCGGACTAGCGTCGAATGAGCAGTTCTTC. Full variable domain (missing parts from reference TRBV25-1 and TRBJ2-1): EADIYQTPRYLVIGTGKKITLECSQTMGHDKMYWYQQDPGMELHLIHYSYGVNSTEKGDLSSESTVSRIRTEHFPLTLESARPSHTSQYLCASSESGLASNEQFFGPGTRLTVL.

This chain links TRBV5-1 with TRBJ2-1; the D gene could be TRBD1 or TRBD2 (5 bases each). The CDR3 length is 15 residues. Germline lookup yields CDR1 SGHRS and CDR2 YFSETQ. Trimming left V 3 bases short and J 5 bases short, with 15 bases between. The CDR3 sequence: CASSWLGGENNEQFF. CDR3 DNA: TGCGCCAGCAGCTGGCTTGGGGGTGAAAACAATGAGCAGTTCTTC. The full variable domain, rest sourced from reference TRBV5-1 and TRBJ2-1, is KAGVTQTPRYLIKTRGQQVTLSCSPISGHRSVSWYQQTPGQGLQFLFEYFSETQRNKGNFPGRFSGRQFSNSRSEMNVSTLELGDSALYLCASSWLGGENNEQFFGPGTRLTVL.

This clone was recorded a few times. The V gene is TRBV29-1, the J gene TRBJ2-6; 7 nucleotides match TRBD1. With V trimmed by 3 bases and J by 2 bases, 1 base remained unmatched. Looked up from germline, CDR1 is SQVTM and CDR2 is ANQGSEA. The CDR3 contains 14 residues. CDR3 residues: CSVDGTAGANVLTF. The CDR3 nucleotides read TGCAGCGTTGACGGGACAGCTGGGGCCAACGTCCTGACTTTC.

The rearrangement joins TRBV25-1 to TRBJ2-3; D is perhaps TRBD2 (5 bases). The V gene lost 3 bases and the J gene lost 2 bases, with 15 bases spanning the gap. This CDR3 region has 16 residues. Germline CDR1 reads MGHDK; CDR2 reads SYGVNS. CDR3 amino acids: CASSDRKRAVTDTQYF. The CDR3 DNA follows: TGTGCCAGCAGTGATCGTAAGAGGGCGGTCACAGATACGCAGTATTTT.

The chain links TRBV29-1 to TRBJ2-5; TRBD1 aligns across 7 bases. CDR3 length equals 13 residues. Trimming removed 7 bases from V and 5 bases from J; junction bases left unmatched: 10. Germline-derived CDR1 and CDR2 are SQVTM and ANQGSEA. The CDR3 sequence is CSAGQARGETQYF. The CDR3 nucleotides are TGCAGCGCTGGACAGGCAAGGGGGGAGACCCAGTACTTC.

This clone was counted ten times or more. The chain couples TRBV7-3 to TRBJ2-3; TRBD2 matches 7 bases. This CDR3 is built from 14 residues. V shed 3 bases, J shed 5 bases, and the junction held 5 bases outside the gene matches. CDR1 is SGHTA, CDR2 FQGTGA, per germline. The CDR3 sequence is CASSFGGSGDTQYF. For the CDR3, the DNA is TGTGCCAGCAGCTTTGGCGGGAGCGGAGATACGCAGTATTTT.

This clone has a handful of counts. The rearrangement links TRBV25-1 to TRBJ2-1, with D perhaps matching TRBD1 (5 bases). This CDR3 is built from 11 residues. Trimming shortened V by 11 bases and J by 6 bases, and 11 bases separated the two germline ends. Germline values: CDR1 MGHDK, CDR2 SYGVNS. CDR3 sequence: CAEGELNEQFF. CDR3 DNA sequence: TGTGCCGAAGGGGAACTCAATGAGCAGTTCTTC.

For this clone: The sample contains more than one DNA sequence encoding this CDR3. The chain recombines TRBV15 with TRBJ2-6; D gene ambiguous. Germline CDR1 reads LNHNV; CDR2 reads YYDKDF (reference sequence). Trimming left V 8 bases short and J 1 base short, with 3 bases between. The CDR3 spans 12 residues. The CDR3 loop is CATGSGANVLTF. CDR3 nucleotides: TGTGCCACCGGGTCTGGGGCCAACGTCCTGACTTTC.

As DNA, the CDR3 is TGTGCCACCGGACTAGCGGGGCTTGATGAGCAGTTCTTC. Encoded protein: CATGLAGLDEQFF. The gene calls are TRBV28 and TRBJ2-1, with 12 bases that match TRBD2. Trimming removed 10 bases from V and 8 bases from J; junction bases left unmatched: 6. Germline assignment: CDR1 MDHEN and CDR2 SYDVKM. This CDR3 is 13 amino acids long.

The chain combines TRBV19 with TRBJ1-1, with 8 bases lining up with TRBD1. The V gene end was trimmed by 6 bases and the J gene end by 3 bases; junction bases not matched to a gene: 15. This CDR3 spans 17 amino acids. CDR1 is LNHDA and CDR2 is SQIVND in the germline V gene (reference sequence). The CDR3 coding sequence is TGTGCCAGTAGACGACCGGGACAGGTTATGTCAGACACTGAAGCTTTCTTT. Translating it yields CASRRPGQVMSDTEAFF.

The chain employs TRBV29-1 and TRBJ2-4; perhaps D is TRBD1 or TRBD2 (5 bases each). This CDR3 contains 11 residues. The germline gives CDR1 SQVTM, CDR2 ANQGSEA. Trimming removed 8 bases at V and 6 bases at J, with 11 bases between. The CDR3 here is CSSYGGNIQYF. The CDR3, as DNA: TGCAGCTCGTATGGGGGAAACATTCAGTACTTC. Full variable domain (missing parts from reference TRBV29-1 and TRBJ2-4): SAVISQKPSRDICQRGTSLTIQCQVDSQVTMMFWYRQQPGQSLTLIATANQGSEATYESGFVIDKFPISRPNLTFSTLTVSNMSPEDSSIYLCSSYGGNIQYFGAGTRLSVL.

V and J are TRBV10-2 and TRBJ1-5; possibly TRBD1 for D (5 bases). V was pared by 2 bases and J by 2 bases, with 10 bases between. The CDR3 spans 15 residues. In germline, CDR1 is WSHSY, CDR2 SAAADI. DNA of the CDR3: TGCGCCAGCAGTGAGAGGGACCTGGGCAATCAGCCCCAGCATTTT. Protein: CASSERDLGNQPQHF.

The chain links TRBV14 to TRBJ2-7; the D gene could be TRBD1 or TRBD2 (6 bases each). The CDR3 sequence is 14 residues long. Between the trimmed V and J ends, which lost 2 bases and 4 bases, there was a span of 12 bases. Germline V CDR1 and CDR2: SGHDN, FVKESK. The CDR3 bases are TGTGCCAGCAGCCAACTGGGGGGCAATTACGAGCAGTACTTC. Its translation is CASSQLGGNYEQYF.

The chain employs TRBV5-6 and TRBJ2-7; 11 bases are shared with TRBD1. V was pared by 4 bases and J by 5 bases, with 8 bases of the junction left unmatched. Germline V gene lookup returns CDR1 SGHDT and CDR2 YYEEEE. The CDR3 length is 15 residues. Written as DNA, the CDR3 is TGTGCCAGCAGCAAATCCGGGACAGGGGGACACGAGCAGTACTTC. This gives the protein CASSKSGTGGHEQYF.